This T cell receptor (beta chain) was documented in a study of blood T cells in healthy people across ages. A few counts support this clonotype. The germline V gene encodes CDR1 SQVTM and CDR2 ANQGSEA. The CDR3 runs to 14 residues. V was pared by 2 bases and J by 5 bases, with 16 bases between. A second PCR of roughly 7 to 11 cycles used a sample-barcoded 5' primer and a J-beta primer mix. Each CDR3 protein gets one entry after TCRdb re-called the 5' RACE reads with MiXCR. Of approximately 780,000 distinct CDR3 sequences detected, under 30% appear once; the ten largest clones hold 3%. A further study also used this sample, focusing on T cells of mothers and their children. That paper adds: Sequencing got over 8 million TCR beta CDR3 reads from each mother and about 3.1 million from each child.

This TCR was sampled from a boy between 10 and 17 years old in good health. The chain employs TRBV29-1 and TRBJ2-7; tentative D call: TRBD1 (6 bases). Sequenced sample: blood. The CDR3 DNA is TGCAGCGTTGAATCGGGCGCAGGGGCGGACGAGCAGTACTTC. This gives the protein CSVESGAGADEQYF.